What follows is one T cell receptor beta chain and its context. Its antigen is still unknown. One base away there is no much larger clone; base qualities are not given. This entry is derived from a study of cytomegalovirus exposure and HLA in healthy donors (dated by TCRdb to 2016 to 2017). For context, the study as a whole: An earlier analysis of approximately 640 of the donors reported about 250 Gb of sequence data and more than 90 million unique TCR beta sequences from 190 million or so T cells. An early release covering 550 to 650 HLA-typed donors comprised about 290 gigabases of sequencing data and roughly 85 million unique TCR sequences. Of the roughly 400 genotyped donors, roughly 80% fell in the genetic ancestry cluster associated with self-reported Caucasian donors. The study was designed to test whether signatures of past pathogen exposure could be identified by cataloging public T cell receptors. The study used immunosequencing to profile the T cell repertoires of hundreds of subjects and linked those repertoires to cytomegalovirus serostatus. Along with the approximately 700-subject first cohort, a separate validation cohort of over a hundred different subjects was used. To predict cytomegalovirus infection status, the study brought together high-throughput TCR immunosequencing, statistical association of individual TCRs with disease status, and machine learning. In a later analysis, previously published TCR beta repertoires from roughly 710 donors were re-analyzed and high-resolution HLA genotyping was added so that TCR occurrence patterns could be studied. The later analysis used no new phenotypic data to find candidate immune exposures, relying instead on TCR beta sequences and their occurrence across donors. To decide whether each TCR beta V gene segment behaved as functional or pseudogenic, an earlier analysis of 587 of the donors relied on high-throughput TCR beta sequencing. Donor age, sex, ethnicity and CMV serostatus were compiled alongside the repertoire data. In a later genetic analysis, genome-wide SNP genotypes for about 55% of the 666 donors were used, and that subset was treated as a discovery cohort. All discovery cohort repertoires had been generated using a single sequencing platform. Class I and class II HLA loci were covered by the typing at four-digit resolution. Typing coverage varied by locus: roughly 629-630 donors for A, B, C, DRB1 and DQB1; some 520 for DQA1; more than 600 for DPA1; roughly 470 for DPB1. Four to six DR-DQ haplotypes were handled as single units for association and clustering because linkage in the cohort was strong. Among about 400 genotyped donors of the cohort, an average of about 220,000 unique TCR beta nucleotide sequences was sequenced per donor, of which roughly 18% were non-productive.

The cohort comprised some 700 healthy bone marrow donors. All cohort members were sampled while nominally healthy, although unrecorded immune exposures were likely present. The donor was CMV seropositive and belonged to the group of more than 250 seropositive cohort members. A peripheral blood sample was collected from each donor, and TCR beta sequencing was performed on peripheral blood mononuclear cells. Genomic DNA extraction from the blood cell samples was performed with the Qiagen DNeasy Blood Extraction Kit. The investigation overall reported the following: For the cohort, immune exposure information was limited to CMV serostatus. The cohort was sequenced for TCR beta chains only, and without alpha or paired-chain data the features that could be detected were limited. Across donors, most TCR sequences were observed very rarely, whereas some public TCRs were present in many individuals. A cluster of highly shared sequence variants was judged likely to represent a technical artifact of the sequencing pipeline. According to a later analysis, TCR association rates differed among HLA loci, with DRB1 alleles showing the most associated TCRs and HLA-C alleles showing the fewest. The study gave a list of around 170 TCR beta chains associated with cytomegalovirus. In a later genetic analysis, fewer N-insertions in productive TCRs were reported among donors in an Asian-associated ancestry cluster than the approximately 630-donor mean. The classifier was reported to diagnose cytomegalovirus status with high specificity and sensitivity in both the original and validation cohorts. Because HLA typing was missing for some donors at each locus, association tests included only the typed subset. At a false discovery rate of 0.05, a later analysis linked 16,951 TCR beta sequences to specific HLA alleles. In vitro tests confirmed that three of the cytomegalovirus-associated TCR beta chains recognize cytomegalovirus antigens. Several of the top co-occurrence clusters appeared to be linked to parvovirus B19, influenza, CMV and Epstein-Barr virus, according to a later analysis. According to a later analysis, most CMV-associated TCR beta chains appeared to be HLA-restricted, and the HLA associations seemed to be driven largely by CMV exposure. Strong co-occurrence of HLA alleles, especially DR and DQ, made assigning TCR associations to individual alleles difficult. Some IMGT-functional V segments, including TRBV6-2 and TRBV6-3, could not be told apart with the 87-base-pair reads, so those segments were excluded. An association between a missense DCLRE1C variant and V-gene and J-gene trimming of TCR beta chains was found in a later genetic analysis and replicated in an independent cohort. Linkage disequilibrium might explain the correlated functional status among segregating V segments, but an unknown experimental factor could not be ruled out. Roughly uniform sequencing depth across donors was assumed in presence/absence analyses, although this assumption may not hold. The earlier analysis of approximately 540 of the donors excluded some 15 rarely observed V segments, including chromosome 9 orphons, because counts were too low. In a later analysis, HLA-associated TCR beta chains were found to be more clonally expanded and to have lower generation probabilities than equally common non-associated chains. In an earlier analysis of approximately 590 of the donors, most TCR beta V segments were observed in productive rearrangements about 87% or about 30% of the time, broadly matching IMGT annotations. A further reported finding was that TCR beta sequences accurately predicted the HLA-A and HLA-B alleles for most subjects in the first cohort. It was suggested by the authors that the approach could potentially be generalized to other disease states and immunological phenotypes.

From the cysteine through the phenylalanine, the CDR3 covers 15 amino acids. The only DNA kept is the CDR3, 45 bases in frame from the first base. The germline V gene provides CDR1 SNHLY and CDR2 FYNNEI. V drops 2 bases and J drops 0 bases, leaving 9 bases in between. Libraries were built with the immunoSEQ multiplex PCR assay. For the multiplex PCR, a mixture combining 60 forward primers for TCR Vbeta segments and 13 reverse primers for TCR Jbeta segments was used. The CDR3 region of rearranged TCR beta genes was amplified from genomic DNA by a multiplex PCR assay. The amplified TCR beta libraries were sequenced on the Illumina HiSeq System as 87-base-pair reads. The study's processing was this. A later analysis tallied 80 million to 95 million unique TCR beta chains across the approximately 670 repertoires, and around 9.9 million of those chains were shared by two or more donors. Raw reads were error-corrected and collapsed into unique sequences by a nearest-neighbor algorithm in which closely related sequences were merged to remove PCR and sequencing errors. V, D and J gene segments were assigned by aligning CDR3 sequences to IMGT reference sequences. For a sequence to be retained, a match of at least six nucleotides was required to both a V gene segment and a J gene segment. A rearrangement counted as productive if the CDR3 had no stop codons and remained in frame with V and J, and every other rearrangement counted as non-productive. Following IMGT convention, CDR3 was defined as the stretch from the second conserved V-encoded cysteine up to the conserved J-encoded phenylalanine. Sequences without an unambiguous match to a single V gene segment were excluded from the earlier analysis of 500 to 700 of the donors. In an earlier analysis of around 590 of the donors, a V segment was called functional when productive rearrangements were above 56.7%, and segregating when the standard deviation between donors exceeded 5%. A statistical classification framework was developed to diagnose cytomegalovirus status using the catalog of TCR beta chain sequences. V and J gene assignment, in a later analysis, came from comparing TCR nucleotide sequences with IMGT/GENE-DB human TR gene sequences. Using the TCRdist pipeline, a later analysis assigned CDR3 sequences along with most-parsimonious VDJ recombination scenarios. In a later analysis, each TCR beta chain was defined by its CDR3 amino acid sequence together with its V-gene family, and reads without a unique V-gene family were excluded. In a later analysis, fewer than 650 highly shared, low-generation-probability nucleotide sequences were removed to address suspected cross-contamination and a sequencing artifact. In a later analysis, a clonal expansion index was calculated for each public chain from normalized within-repertoire ranks of inferred template counts. Generation probabilities in a later analysis came from a VDJ recombination model fitted to out-of-frame rearrangements, and those results were checked against IGoR. In a later analysis, hypergeometric tests were used to score TCR-TCR, TCR-HLA and TCR-CMV co-occurrence, with a repertoire-size bias correction applied to TCR pairs. To estimate false discovery rates, a later analysis permuted the HLA or CMV assignments 20 times. In a later analysis, co-occurring TCRs were grouped using DBSCAN, and TCRdist sequence similarity was added for clustering within HLA-allele-positive subsets. Repertoires with fewer than 30,000 or more than 120,000 public chains, plus five repertoires with anomalous nucleotide sharing, were excluded from co-occurrence clustering. Not all clones reach the TCRdb copy of this immuneACCESS table, which keeps in-frame sequences only. Checked studies attribute under half of the gap to unresolved V genes and leave the rest unexplained. That table supplies the V and J calls and clone size; D and trimming were determined from the DNA. The sample yields roughly 88,000 clones; approximately 80% were counted once. The ten top clones hold roughly 5% of the sample.

The specimen sequenced was PBMCs. The receptor's source is a man younger than 40 in good health and CMV-seropositive. The sequence links TRBV2 to TRBJ2-3; perhaps TRBD1 is the D gene, with 5 bases matching. The nucleotides are TGTGCCAGCAGTGAATGGGGCCCTAGCACAGATACGCAGTATTTT. Its protein reads: CASSEWGPSTDTQYF.